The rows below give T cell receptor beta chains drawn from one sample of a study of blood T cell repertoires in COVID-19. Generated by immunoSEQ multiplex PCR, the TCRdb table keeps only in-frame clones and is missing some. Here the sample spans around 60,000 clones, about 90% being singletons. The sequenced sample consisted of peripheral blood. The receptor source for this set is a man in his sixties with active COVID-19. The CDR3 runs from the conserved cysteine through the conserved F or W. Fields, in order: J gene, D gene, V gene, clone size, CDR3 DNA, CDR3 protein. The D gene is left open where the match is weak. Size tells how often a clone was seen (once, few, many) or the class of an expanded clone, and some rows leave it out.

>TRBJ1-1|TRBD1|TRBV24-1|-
TGTGCCACCAGTGGTACAGGGGAGGACACTGAAGCTTTCTTT
CATSGTGEDTEAFF
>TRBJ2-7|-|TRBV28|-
TGTGCCAGCACTAGCCCGGGGTCCAAAGCCTACGAGCAGTACTTC
CASTSPGSKAYEQYF
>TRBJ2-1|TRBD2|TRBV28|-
TGTGCCAGCATTAGCGGGAGATTAACCTACAATGAGCAGTTCTTC
CASISGRLTYNEQFF
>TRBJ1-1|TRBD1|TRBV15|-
TGTGCCACCCTCAAGGGTGGACAGGGGGTCGTCACTGAAGCTTTCTTT
CATLKGGQGVVTEAFF
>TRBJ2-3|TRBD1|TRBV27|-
TGTGCCAGCAGTTCGACAGGGTTGGGAGATACGCAGTATTTT
CASSSTGLGDTQYF
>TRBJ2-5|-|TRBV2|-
TGTGCCAGCAGTGCCCAACAGGGGAGGGAGACCCAGTACTTC
CASSAQQGRETQYF
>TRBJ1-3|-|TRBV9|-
TGTGCCAGCAGCCCTGTTGGGCAGGGAGGGAACACCATATATTTT
CASSPVGQGGNTIYF
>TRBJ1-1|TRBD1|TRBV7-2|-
TGTGCCAGCAGCTCGGACAGGGTGAACACTGAAGCTTTCTTT
CASSSDRVNTEAFF
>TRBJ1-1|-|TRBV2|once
TGTGCCAGCATTACCGAAAACATTAACACTGAAGCTTTCTTT
CASITENINTEAFF
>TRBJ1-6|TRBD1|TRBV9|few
TGTGCCAGCAGCGGAGGGGACAGGGGGTTTGTACCCCTCCACTTT
CASSGGDRGFVPLHF
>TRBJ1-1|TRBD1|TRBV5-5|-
TGTGCCAGCCTTCCTCGGGACAGGGGGACTGAAGCTTTCTTT
CASLPRDRGTEAFF
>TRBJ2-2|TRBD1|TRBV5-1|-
TGCGCCAGCCAGGGGACAGGGAGGTCCGGGGAGCTGTTTTTT
CASQGTGRSGELFF